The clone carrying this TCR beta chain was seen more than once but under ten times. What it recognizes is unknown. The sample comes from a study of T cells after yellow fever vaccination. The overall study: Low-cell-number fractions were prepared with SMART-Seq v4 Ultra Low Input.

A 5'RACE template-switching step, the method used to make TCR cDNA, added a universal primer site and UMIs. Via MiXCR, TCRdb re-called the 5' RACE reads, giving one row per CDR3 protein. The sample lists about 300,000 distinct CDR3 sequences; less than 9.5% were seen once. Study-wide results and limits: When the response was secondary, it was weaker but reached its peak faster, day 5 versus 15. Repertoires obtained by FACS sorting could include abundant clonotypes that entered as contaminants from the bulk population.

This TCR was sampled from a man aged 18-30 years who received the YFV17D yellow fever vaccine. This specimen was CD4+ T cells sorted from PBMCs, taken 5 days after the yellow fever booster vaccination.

The CDR3 sequence: CASSLAPGIAEAFF. The CDR3 coding sequence is TGTGCCAGCAGTTTAGCCCCAGGGATAGCTGAAGCTTTCTTT. The J gene is TRBJ1-1, the V gene TRBV28; D may be TRBD1 (5 bases). The ends were cut back, 2 bases at V and 6 bases at J, with 13 bases in the middle. The CDR3 totals 14 residues. Germline V gene sequence: CDR1 MDHEN, CDR2 SYDVKM. Drawing the rest from reference TRBV28 and TRBJ1-1, the complete variable domain is DVKVTQSSRYLVKRTGEKVFLECVQDMDHENMFWYRQDPGLGLRLIYFSYDVKMKEKGDIPEGYSVSREKKERFSLILESASTNQTSMYLCASSLAPGIAEAFFGQGTRLTVV.